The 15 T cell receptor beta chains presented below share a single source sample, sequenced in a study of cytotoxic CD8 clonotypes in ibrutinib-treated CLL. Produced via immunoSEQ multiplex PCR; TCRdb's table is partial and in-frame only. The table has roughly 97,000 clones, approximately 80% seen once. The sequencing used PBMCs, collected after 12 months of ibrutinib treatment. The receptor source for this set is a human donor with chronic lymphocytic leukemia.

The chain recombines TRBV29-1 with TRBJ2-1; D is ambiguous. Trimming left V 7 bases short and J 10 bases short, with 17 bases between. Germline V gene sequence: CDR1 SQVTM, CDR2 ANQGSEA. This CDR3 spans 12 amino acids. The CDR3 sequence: CSAQRWDREQFF. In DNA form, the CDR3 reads TGCAGCGCCCAAAGGTGGGATAGGGAGCAGTTCTTC.

CDR3 nucleotides: TGCGCCAGCAGCCTCGCCGGGACAGGCAACAGCCTTTCATACTTC. Amino acid sequence: CASSLAGTGNSLSYF. The chain is built from TRBV5-1 and TRBJ2-7; TRBD1 matches at 8 bases. This CDR3 has 15 amino acids. In germline, CDR1 is SGHRS, CDR2 YFSETQ. The V and J ends lost 4 bases and 13 bases, in that order; junction bases with no gene match: 19.

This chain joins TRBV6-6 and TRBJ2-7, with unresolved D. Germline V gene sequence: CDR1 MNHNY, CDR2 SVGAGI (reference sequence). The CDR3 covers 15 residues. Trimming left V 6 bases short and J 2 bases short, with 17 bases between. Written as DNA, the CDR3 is TGTGCCAGCAGCCTACAGAGAGGTGGGACCTACGAGCAGTACTTC. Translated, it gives CASSLQRGGTYEQYF.

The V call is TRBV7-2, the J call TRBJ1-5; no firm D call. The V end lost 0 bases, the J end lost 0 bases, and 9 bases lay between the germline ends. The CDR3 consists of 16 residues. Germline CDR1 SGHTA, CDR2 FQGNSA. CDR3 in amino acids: CASSLATVYSNQPQHF. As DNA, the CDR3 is TGTGCCAGCAGCTTAGCGACGGTTTATAGCAATCAGCCCCAGCATTTT.

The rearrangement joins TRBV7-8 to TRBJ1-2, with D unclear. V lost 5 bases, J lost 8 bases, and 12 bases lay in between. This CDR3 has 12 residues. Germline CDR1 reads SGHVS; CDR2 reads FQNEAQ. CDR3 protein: CASSLDVHGYTF. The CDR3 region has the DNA TGTGCCAGCAGCCTTGACGTCCACGGCTACACCTTC.

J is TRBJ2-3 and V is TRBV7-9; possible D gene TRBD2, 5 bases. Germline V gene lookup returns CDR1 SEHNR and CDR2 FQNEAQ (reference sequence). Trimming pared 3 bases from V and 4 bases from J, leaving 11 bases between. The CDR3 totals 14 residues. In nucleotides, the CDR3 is TGTGCCAGCAGCTTCAGAGCGGATGCAGATACGCAGTATTTT. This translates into CASSFRADADTQYF.

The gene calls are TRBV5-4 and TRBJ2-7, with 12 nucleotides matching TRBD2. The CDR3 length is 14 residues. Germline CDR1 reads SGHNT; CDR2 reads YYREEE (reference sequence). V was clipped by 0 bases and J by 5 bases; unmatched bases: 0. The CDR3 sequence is CASSLGTSGDEQYF. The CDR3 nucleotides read TGTGCCAGCAGCTTGGGGACTAGCGGGGACGAGCAGTACTTC.

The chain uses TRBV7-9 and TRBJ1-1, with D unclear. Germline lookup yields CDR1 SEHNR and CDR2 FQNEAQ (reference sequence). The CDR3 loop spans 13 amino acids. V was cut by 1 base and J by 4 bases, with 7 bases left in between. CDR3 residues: CASSLETGTEAFF. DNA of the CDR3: TGTGCCAGCAGCTTAGAAACGGGCACTGAAGCTTTCTTT.

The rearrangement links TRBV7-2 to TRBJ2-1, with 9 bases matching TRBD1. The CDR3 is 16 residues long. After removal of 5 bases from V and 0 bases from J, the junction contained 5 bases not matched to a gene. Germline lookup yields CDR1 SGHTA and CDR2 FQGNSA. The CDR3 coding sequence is TGTGCCAGCAGCCCCTCGACAGGGGGCTCCTACAATGAGCAGTTCTTC. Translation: CASSPSTGGSYNEQFF.

CDR3 nucleotides: TGTGCCAGCGGTCCGGGACAGCGTAATGAAAAACTGTTTTTT. Amino acid sequence: CASGPGQRNEKLFF. This chain joins TRBV2 and TRBJ1-4, with 7 bases lining up with TRBD1. The CDR3 has 14 amino acids. Per germline, CDR1 SNHLY and CDR2 FYNNEI. V trimming: 8 bases; J trimming: 4 bases; junction bases outside the gene matches: 7.

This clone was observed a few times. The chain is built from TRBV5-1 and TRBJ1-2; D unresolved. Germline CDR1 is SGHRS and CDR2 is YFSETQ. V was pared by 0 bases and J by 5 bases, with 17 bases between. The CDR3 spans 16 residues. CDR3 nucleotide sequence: TGCGCCAGCAGCTTGGGGCTGGAAAGGAGATATTATGGCTACACCTTC. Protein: CASSLGLERRYYGYTF.

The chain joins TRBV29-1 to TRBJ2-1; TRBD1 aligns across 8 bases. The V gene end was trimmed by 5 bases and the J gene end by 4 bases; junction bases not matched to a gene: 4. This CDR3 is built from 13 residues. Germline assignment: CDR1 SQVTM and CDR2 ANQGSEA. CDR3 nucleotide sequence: TGCAGCGTTAAGGACAGGGTTTACAATGAGCAGTTCTTC. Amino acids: CSVKDRVYNEQFF.

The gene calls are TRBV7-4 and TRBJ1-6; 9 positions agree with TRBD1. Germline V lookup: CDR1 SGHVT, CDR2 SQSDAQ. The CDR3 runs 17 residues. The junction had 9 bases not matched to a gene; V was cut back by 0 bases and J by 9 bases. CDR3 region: CASSLALKDRGVSPLHF. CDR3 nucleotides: TGTGCCAGCAGCTTAGCGCTAAAGGACAGGGGAGTTTCACCCCTCCACTTT.

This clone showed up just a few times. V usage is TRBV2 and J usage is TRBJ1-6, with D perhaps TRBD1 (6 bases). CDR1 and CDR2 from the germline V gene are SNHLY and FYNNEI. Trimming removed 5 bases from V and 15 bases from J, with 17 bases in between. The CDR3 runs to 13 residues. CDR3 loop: CASSQTDSLHLHF. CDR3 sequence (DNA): TGTGCCAGCAGTCAAACGGACAGTCTTCACCTCCACTTT.

The CDR3 DNA reads TGCAGCGTTCCCGGGACAGGGAGCTTAAACACCGGGGAGCTGTTTTTT. Protein: CSVPGTGSLNTGELFF. The rearrangement joins TRBV29-1 to TRBJ2-2; 9 nucleotides line up with TRBD1. The CDR3 spans 16 residues. Germline V gene sequence: CDR1 SQVTM, CDR2 ANQGSEA. Trimming at V came to 5 bases and at J to 2 bases, leaving 9 bases not matched to a gene.